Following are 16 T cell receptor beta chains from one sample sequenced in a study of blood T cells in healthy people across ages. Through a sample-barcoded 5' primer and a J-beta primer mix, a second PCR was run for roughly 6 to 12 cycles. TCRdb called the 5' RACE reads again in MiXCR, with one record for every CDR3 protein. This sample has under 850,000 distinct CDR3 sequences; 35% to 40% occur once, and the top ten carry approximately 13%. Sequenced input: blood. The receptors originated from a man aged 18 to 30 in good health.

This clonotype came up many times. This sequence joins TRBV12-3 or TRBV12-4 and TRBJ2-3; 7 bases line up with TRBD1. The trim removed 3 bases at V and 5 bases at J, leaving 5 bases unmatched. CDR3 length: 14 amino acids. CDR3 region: CASSFEGAEDTQYF. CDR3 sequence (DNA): TGTGCCAGCAGTTTTGAGGGGGCTGAAGATACGCAGTATTTT.

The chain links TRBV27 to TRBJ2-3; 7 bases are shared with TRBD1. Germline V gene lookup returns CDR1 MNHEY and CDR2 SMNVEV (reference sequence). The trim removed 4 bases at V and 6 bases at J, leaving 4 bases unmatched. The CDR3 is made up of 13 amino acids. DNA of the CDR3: TGTGCCAGCAGTTCCTGGGACAGCGATACGCAGTATTTT. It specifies CASSSWDSDTQYF.

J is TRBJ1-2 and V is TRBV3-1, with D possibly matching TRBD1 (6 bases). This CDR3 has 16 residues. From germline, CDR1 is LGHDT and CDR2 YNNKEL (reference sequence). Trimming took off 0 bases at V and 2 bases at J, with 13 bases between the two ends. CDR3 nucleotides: TGTGCCAGCAGCCAAGATGGAGGGGGGCGCAACTATGGCTACACCTTC. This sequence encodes CASSQDGGGRNYGYTF.

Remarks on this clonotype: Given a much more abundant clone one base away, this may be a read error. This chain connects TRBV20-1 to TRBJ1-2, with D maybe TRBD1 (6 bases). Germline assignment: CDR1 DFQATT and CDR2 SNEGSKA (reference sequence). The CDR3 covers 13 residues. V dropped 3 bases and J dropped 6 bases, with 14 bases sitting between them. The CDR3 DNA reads TGCAGTGCTAGCTCACAGAGGGGGAATGGCTACACCTTC. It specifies CSASSQRGNGYTF.

CDR3 DNA sequence: TGCAGTGCTAGGTGGACAGGGGGACCCACTGAAGCTTTCTTT. Its translation: CSARWTGGPTEAFF. The genes are TRBV20-1 and TRBJ1-1; 10 bases are shared with TRBD1. There are 14 residues in the CDR3. V shed 3 bases and J 4 bases; nucleotides not matched to a gene: 5. Germline-derived CDR1 and CDR2 are DFQATT and SNEGSKA (reference sequence).

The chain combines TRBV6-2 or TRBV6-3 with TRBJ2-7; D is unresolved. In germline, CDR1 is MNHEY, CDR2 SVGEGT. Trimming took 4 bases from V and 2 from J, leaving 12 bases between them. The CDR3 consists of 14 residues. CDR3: CASSSMDRTYEQYF. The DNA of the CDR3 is TGTGCCAGCAGTTCAATGGACCGGACCTACGAGCAGTACTTC.

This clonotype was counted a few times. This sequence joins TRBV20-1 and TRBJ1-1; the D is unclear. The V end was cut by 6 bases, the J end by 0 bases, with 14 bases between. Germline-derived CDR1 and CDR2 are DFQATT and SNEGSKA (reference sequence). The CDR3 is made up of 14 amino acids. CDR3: CSAQLRTVNTEAFF. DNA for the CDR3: TGCAGTGCGCAGCTGCGGACGGTGAACACTGAAGCTTTCTTT.

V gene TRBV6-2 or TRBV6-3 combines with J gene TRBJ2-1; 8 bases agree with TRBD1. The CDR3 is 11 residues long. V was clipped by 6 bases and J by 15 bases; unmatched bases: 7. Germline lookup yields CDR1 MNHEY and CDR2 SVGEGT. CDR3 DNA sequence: TGTGCCAGCAGGAAGACAGGGGATTGGTTCTTC. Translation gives CASRKTGDWFF.

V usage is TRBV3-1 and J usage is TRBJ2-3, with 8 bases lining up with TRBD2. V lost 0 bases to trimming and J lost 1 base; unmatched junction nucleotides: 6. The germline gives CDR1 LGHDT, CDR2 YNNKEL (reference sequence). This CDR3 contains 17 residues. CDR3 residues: CASSQDLGLVGTDTQYF. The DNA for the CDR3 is TGTGCCAGCAGCCAAGATCTGGGACTAGTTGGCACAGATACGCAGTATTTT.

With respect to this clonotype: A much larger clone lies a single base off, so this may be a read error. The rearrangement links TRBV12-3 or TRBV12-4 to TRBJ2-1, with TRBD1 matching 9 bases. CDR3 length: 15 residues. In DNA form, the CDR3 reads TGTACCAGCAGTTACCGGGACAGGGAGGGAGTGGAGCAGTTCTTC. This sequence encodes CTSSYRDREGVEQFF.

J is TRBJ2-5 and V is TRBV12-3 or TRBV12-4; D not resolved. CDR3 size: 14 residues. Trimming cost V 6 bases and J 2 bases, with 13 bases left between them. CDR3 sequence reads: CASSEGPRQETQYF. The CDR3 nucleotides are TGTGCCAGCAGCGAAGGGCCCCGACAAGAGACCCAGTACTTC.

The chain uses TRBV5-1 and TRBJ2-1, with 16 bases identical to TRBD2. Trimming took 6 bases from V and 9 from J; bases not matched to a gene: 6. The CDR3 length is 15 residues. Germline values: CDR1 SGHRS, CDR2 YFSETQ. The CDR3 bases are TGCGCCAGCAAGATCGGGACTAGCGGGGGGGGTGAGCAGTTCTTC. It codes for CASKIGTSGGGEQFF.

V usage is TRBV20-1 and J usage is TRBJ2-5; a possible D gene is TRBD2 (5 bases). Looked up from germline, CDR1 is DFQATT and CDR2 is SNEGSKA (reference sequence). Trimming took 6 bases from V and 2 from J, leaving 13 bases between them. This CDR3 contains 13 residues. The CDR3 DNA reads TGCAGTGCGATCAGACCGGGACAAGAGACCCAGTACTTC. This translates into CSAIRPGQETQYF.

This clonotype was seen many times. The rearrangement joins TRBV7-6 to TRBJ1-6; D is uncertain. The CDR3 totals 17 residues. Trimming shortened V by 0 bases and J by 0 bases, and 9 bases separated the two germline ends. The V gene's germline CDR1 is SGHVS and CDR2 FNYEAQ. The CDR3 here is CASSLAHKASYNSPLHF. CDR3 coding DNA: TGTGCCAGCAGCTTAGCACACAAAGCCTCCTATAATTCACCCCTCCACTTT.

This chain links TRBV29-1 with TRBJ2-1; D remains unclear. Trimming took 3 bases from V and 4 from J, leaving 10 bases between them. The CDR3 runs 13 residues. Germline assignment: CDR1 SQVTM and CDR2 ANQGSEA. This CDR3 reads CSVERTNYNEQFF. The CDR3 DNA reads TGCAGCGTTGAGAGGACCAATTACAATGAGCAGTTCTTC.

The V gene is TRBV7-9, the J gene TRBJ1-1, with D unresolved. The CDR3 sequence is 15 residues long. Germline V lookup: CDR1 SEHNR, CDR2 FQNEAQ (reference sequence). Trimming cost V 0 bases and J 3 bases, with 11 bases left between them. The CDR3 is CASSLASAPHTEAFF. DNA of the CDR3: TGTGCCAGCAGCTTAGCGTCGGCGCCCCACACTGAAGCTTTCTTT.